Listed here is a single TCR beta chain. What it recognizes is unknown. This entry comes from a study of T cell responses to AZD1222 COVID-19 vaccine. Whole-study context: It was second doses at about 4 or about 12 weeks that were pooled. Study results and limitations: Donors were mostly white British, more females; clonal diversity possibly underestimated. Close to half of all spike-specific TCRs reportedly target regions of the variants that are unmutated.

Sequencing used immunoSEQ multiplex PCR; TCRdb keeps in-frame clones, though not all of them. This table holds 45,000 to 55,000 clones, under 90% found once. The germline V gene has CDR1 SNHLY and CDR2 FYNNEI. After removal of 7 bases from V and 9 bases from J, the junction contained 12 bases not matched to a gene. This CDR3 contains 14 residues. The sequencing here drew on peripheral blood, taken on day 0 of AZD1222 vaccination. The TCR was taken from an adult in good health. The V and J genes are TRBV2 and TRBJ2-1; 7 bases line up with TRBD1. Written as DNA, the CDR3 is TGTGCCAGCACGGGTTGGACCTCAGGGGGTGAGCAGTTCTTC. As protein: CASTGWTSGGEQFF.